A selection of T cell receptor beta chains follows, all from one sample in a study of CD8 T cells in Susac syndrome. TCRdb fed the immunoSEQ multiplex PCR reads into MiXCR, producing one record per CDR3 protein. Of 190,000 or so distinct CDR3 sequences in the sample, about 95% were seen once. The sequencing sample was made of CD4+ T cells from PBMCs. The receptors derive from a human donor with multiple sclerosis. Both conserved end residues are part of each CDR3. The order of the fields is CDR3 protein, CDR3 DNA, V gene, D gene, J gene, clone size. A D gene is named only where the DNA matches it firmly. Clone size appears in some rows only: once, few, many, or a class for an expanded clone.

CDR3aa: CASSKIQGIPQETQYF
CDR3nt: TGTGCCAGTAGTAAAATACAGGGGATCCCACAAGAGACCCAGTACTTC
v_gene: TRBV19
d_gene: TRBD1
j_gene: TRBJ2-5
abundance: NA

CDR3aa: CSAAPDPSYEQYF
CDR3nt: TGCAGTGCCGCCCCAGACCCTTCCTACGAGCAGTACTTC
v_gene: TRBV20-1
d_gene: NA
j_gene: TRBJ2-7
abundance: once

CDR3aa: CASSYSSGSPDTQYF
CDR3nt: TGTGCCAGCAGTTACTCGAGCGGGAGCCCAGATACGCAGTATTTT
v_gene: TRBV6-5
d_gene: TRBD2
j_gene: TRBJ2-3
abundance: NA

CDR3aa: CASQGIQETQYF
CDR3nt: TGTGCCTCTCAGGGGATACAAGAGACCCAGTACTTC
v_gene: TRBV30
d_gene: NA
j_gene: TRBJ2-5
abundance: NA

CDR3aa: CASNRVGESYNEQFF
CDR3nt: TGTGCCAGCAATCGGGTCGGCGAATCCTACAATGAGCAGTTCTTC
v_gene: TRBV27
d_gene: NA
j_gene: TRBJ2-1
abundance: NA

CDR3aa: CARSVSAGQGYTF
CDR3nt: TGTGCCCGGAGTGTGTCAGCAGGGCAAGGCTACACCTTC
v_gene: TRBV30
d_gene: NA
j_gene: TRBJ1-2
abundance: once

CDR3aa: CSARSPANVGYTF
CDR3nt: TGCAGTGCTAGGTCCCCTGCAAATGTGGGCTACACCTTC
v_gene: TRBV20-1
d_gene: NA
j_gene: TRBJ1-2
abundance: NA

CDR3aa: CASSNRASGTDTQYF
CDR3nt: TGTGCCAGCAGCAACAGGGCTAGCGGGACAGATACGCAGTATTTT
v_gene: TRBV3-1
d_gene: TRBD2
j_gene: TRBJ2-3
abundance: NA

CDR3aa: CAWSKGAGELFF
CDR3nt: TGTGCCTGGAGTAAGGGCGCCGGGGAGCTGTTTTTT
v_gene: TRBV30
d_gene: NA
j_gene: TRBJ2-2
abundance: NA

CDR3aa: CSHGRVPGNEQFF
CDR3nt: TGCAGCCATGGGAGGGTCCCAGGGAATGAGCAGTTCTTC
v_gene: TRBV29-1
d_gene: TRBD2
j_gene: TRBJ2-1
abundance: NA

CDR3aa: CASSPTTSKNTEAFF
CDR3nt: TGCGCCAGCAGCCCGACGACGTCAAAGAACACTGAAGCTTTCTTT
v_gene: TRBV5-1
d_gene: NA
j_gene: TRBJ1-1
abundance: NA

CDR3aa: CATAPGWDAGHEQYF
CDR3nt: TGTGCCACCGCCCCGGGGTGGGATGCTGGCCACGAGCAGTACTTC
v_gene: TRBV6-5
d_gene: NA
j_gene: TRBJ2-7
abundance: once

CDR3aa: CASSQAVGRGTQYF
CDR3nt: TGCGCCAGCAGCCAGGCCGTGGGGAGGGGGACCCAGTACTTC
v_gene: TRBV4-1
d_gene: TRBD2
j_gene: TRBJ2-5
abundance: NA

CDR3aa: CASGLGENQPQHF
CDR3nt: TGTGCTAGTGGTTTGGGGGAAAATCAGCCCCAGCATTTT
v_gene: TRBV12-5
d_gene: NA
j_gene: TRBJ1-5
abundance: NA

CDR3aa: CASRLTGLNQPQHF
CDR3nt: TGTGCCAGCCGCTTGACAGGCCTCAATCAGCCCCAGCATTTT
v_gene: TRBV12-3/TRBV12-4
d_gene: NA
j_gene: TRBJ1-5
abundance: NA

CDR3aa: CASSPGQGLADTIYF
CDR3nt: TGCGCCAGCAGCCCGGGACAGGGGTTGGCAGACACCATATATTTT
v_gene: TRBV4-1
d_gene: TRBD1
j_gene: TRBJ1-3
abundance: NA

CDR3aa: CSGLTGFMTEAFF
CDR3nt: TGCAGCGGCTTGACAGGGTTCATGACTGAAGCTTTCTTT
v_gene: TRBV29-1
d_gene: TRBD1
j_gene: TRBJ1-1
abundance: NA

CDR3aa: CASSLDYQPQHF
CDR3nt: TGTGCCAGCAGCTTAGACTATCAGCCCCAGCATTTT
v_gene: TRBV7-2
d_gene: NA
j_gene: TRBJ1-5
abundance: NA

CDR3aa: CASSRGGGLREQFF
CDR3nt: TGTGCCAGCAGCCGGGGGGGTGGCTTGCGAGAGCAGTTCTTC
v_gene: TRBV12-3/TRBV12-4
d_gene: TRBD2
j_gene: TRBJ2-1
abundance: NA

CDR3aa: CSVGVTGGGGEKLFF
CDR3nt: TGCAGCGTGGGGGTTACAGGGGGCGGTGGTGAAAAACTGTTTTTT
v_gene: TRBV29-1
d_gene: TRBD1
j_gene: TRBJ1-4
abundance: NA

CDR3aa: CSATRTGIHEQFF
CDR3nt: TGCAGTGCTACCCGAACAGGGATACATGAGCAGTTCTTC
v_gene: TRBV20-1
d_gene: NA
j_gene: TRBJ2-1
abundance: NA

CDR3aa: CSASVLETYEQYF
CDR3nt: TGCAGTGCTAGTGTGTTGGAGACCTACGAGCAGTACTTC
v_gene: TRBV20-1
d_gene: NA
j_gene: TRBJ2-7
abundance: NA

CDR3aa: CASRSTVYGYTF
CDR3nt: TGTGCCAGCAGATCTACGGTCTATGGCTACACCTTC
v_gene: TRBV27
d_gene: NA
j_gene: TRBJ1-2
abundance: NA

CDR3aa: CSFRPPGSSGNTIYF
CDR3nt: TGCAGCTTTCGACCTCCAGGGTCCTCTGGAAACACCATATATTTT
v_gene: TRBV29-1
d_gene: NA
j_gene: TRBJ1-3
abundance: NA

CDR3aa: CASSLQDTDTQYF
CDR3nt: TGTGCCAGCAGCCTACAGGACACAGATACGCAGTATTTT
v_gene: TRBV13
d_gene: NA
j_gene: TRBJ2-3
abundance: NA

CDR3aa: CASSFNAKTGANVLTF
CDR3nt: TGTGCCAGCAGCTTCAACGCCAAGACTGGGGCCAACGTCCTGACTTTC
v_gene: TRBV7-9
d_gene: NA
j_gene: TRBJ2-6
abundance: NA

CDR3aa: CASSQDGYGYTF
CDR3nt: TGTGCCAGCAGCCAAGATGGCTATGGCTACACCTTC
v_gene: TRBV14
d_gene: NA
j_gene: TRBJ1-2
abundance: NA

CDR3aa: CSAQGQGLSTDTQYF
CDR3nt: TGCAGTGCTCAAGGACAGGGACTTAGCACAGATACGCAGTATTTT
v_gene: TRBV20-1
d_gene: TRBD1
j_gene: TRBJ2-3
abundance: NA

CDR3aa: CASRPTGTGDNSPLHF
CDR3nt: TGCGCCAGCAGGCCGACCGGGACAGGGGATAATTCACCCCTCCACTTT
v_gene: TRBV5-1
d_gene: TRBD1
j_gene: TRBJ1-6
abundance: NA